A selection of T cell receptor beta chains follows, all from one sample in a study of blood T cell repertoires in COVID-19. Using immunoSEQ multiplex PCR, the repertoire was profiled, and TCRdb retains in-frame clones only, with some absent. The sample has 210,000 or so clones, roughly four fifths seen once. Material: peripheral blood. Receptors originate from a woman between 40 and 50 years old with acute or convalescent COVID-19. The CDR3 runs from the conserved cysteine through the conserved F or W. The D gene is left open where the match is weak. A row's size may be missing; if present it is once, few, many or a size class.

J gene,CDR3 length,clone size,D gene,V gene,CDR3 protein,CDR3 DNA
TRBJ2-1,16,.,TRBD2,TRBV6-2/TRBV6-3,CASSFPLADSYNEQFF,TGTGCCAGCAGTTTCCCACTAGCGGACAGCTACAATGAGCAGTTCTTC
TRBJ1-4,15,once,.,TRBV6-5,CASRNLGGTNEKLFF,TGTGCCAGCCGAAACCTCGGGGGAACTAATGAAAAACTGTTTTTT
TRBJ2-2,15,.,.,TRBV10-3,CAIRSIAANTGELFF,TGTGCCATCAGATCTATCGCGGCGAACACCGGGGAGCTGTTTTTT
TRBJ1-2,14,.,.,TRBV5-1,CASSGSRQAHGYTF,TGCGCCAGCAGCGGAAGTAGACAGGCGCATGGCTACACCTTC
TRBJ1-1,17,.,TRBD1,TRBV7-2,CASSLGEMTGMERRAFF,TGTGCCAGCAGCTTAGGCGAGATGACAGGGATGGAGAGAAGAGCTTTCTTT
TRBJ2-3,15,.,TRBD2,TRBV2,CASWWLAGTTDTQYF,TGTGCCAGCTGGTGGCTAGCGGGGACCACAGATACGCAGTATTTT
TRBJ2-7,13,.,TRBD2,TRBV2,CASGRGDSYEQYF,TGTGCCAGCGGGAGGGGCGATTCATACGAGCAGTACTTC
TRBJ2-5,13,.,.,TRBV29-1,CSVPLRDQETQYF,TGCAGCGTTCCACTCAGGGACCAAGAGACCCAGTACTTC
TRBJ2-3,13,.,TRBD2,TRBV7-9,CASKGLATDTQYF,TGTGCCAGCAAGGGACTAGCAACAGATACGCAGTATTTT
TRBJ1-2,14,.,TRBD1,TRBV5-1,CASSFGRGQSGYTF,TGCGCCAGCAGCTTTGGCAGGGGGCAATCGGGCTACACCTTC
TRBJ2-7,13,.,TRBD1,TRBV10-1,CASQRDSQYEQYF,TGCGCCAGCCAACGGGACAGTCAGTACGAGCAGTACTTC
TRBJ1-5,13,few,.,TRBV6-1,CASSESGKQPQHF,TGTGCCAGCAGTGAATCAGGGAAGCAGCCCCAGCATTTT
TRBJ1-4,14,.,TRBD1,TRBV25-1,CASSSGTGYEKLFF,TGTGCCAGCAGCTCCGGGACAGGGTACGAAAAACTGTTTTTT
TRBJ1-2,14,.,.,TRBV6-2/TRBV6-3,CASSYLLGGDGYTF,TGTGCCAGCAGTTACCTCCTGGGGGGAGATGGCTACACCTTC
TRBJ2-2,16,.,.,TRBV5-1,CASSLQGSRNTGELFF,TGCGCCAGCAGCTTGCAGGGGTCCAGAAACACCGGGGAGCTGTTTTTT
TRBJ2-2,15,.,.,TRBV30,CAWSVRGTHTGELFF,TGTGCCTGGAGTGTACGAGGGACACACACCGGGGAGCTGTTTTTT
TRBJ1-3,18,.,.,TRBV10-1,CASSDFGTFGDSGNTIYF,TGCGCCAGCAGTGATTTCGGGACTTTCGGCGACTCTGGAAACACCATATATTTT
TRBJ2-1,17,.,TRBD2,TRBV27,CASSLWLRRENDNEQFF,TGTGCCAGCAGTTTATGGCTGAGGCGGGAGAACGACAATGAGCAGTTCTTC
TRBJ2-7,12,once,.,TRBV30,CAWSGTTNEQYF,TGTGCCTGGAGTGGGACAACCAACGAGCAGTACTTC
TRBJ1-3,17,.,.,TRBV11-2,CASSLQAGPRSGNTIYF,TGTGCCAGCAGCTTACAGGCAGGGCCCCGCTCTGGAAACACCATATATTTT
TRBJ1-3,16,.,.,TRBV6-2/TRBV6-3,CASSNHLGRGGNTIYF,TGTGCCAGCAGCAATCATCTAGGACGGGGTGGAAACACCATATATTTT
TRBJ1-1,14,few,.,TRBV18,CASSLGLSSTEAFF,TGTGCCAGCTCACTCGGACTGAGCAGCACTGAAGCTTTCTTT
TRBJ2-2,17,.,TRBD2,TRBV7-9,CASSSPPGLANTGELFF,TGTGCCAGCAGCTCCCCCCCGGGACTAGCGAACACCGGGGAGCTGTTTTTT
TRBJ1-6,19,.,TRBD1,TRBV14,CASSPSIGQGSSYNSPLHF,TGTGCCAGCAGCCCATCAATAGGACAGGGCAGCTCCTATAATTCACCCCTCCACTTT
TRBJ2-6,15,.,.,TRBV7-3,CASSPDISGANVLTF,TGTGCCAGCAGCCCTGACATCTCCGGGGCCAACGTCCTGACTTTC
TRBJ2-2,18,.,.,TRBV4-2,CASSQGVPMGANTGELFF,TGTGCCAGCAGCCAAGGGGTTCCCATGGGCGCGAACACCGGGGAGCTGTTTTTT
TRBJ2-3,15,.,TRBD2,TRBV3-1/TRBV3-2,CASSRAGVNTDTQYF,TGTGCCAGCAGTAGAGCGGGGGTCAACACAGATACGCAGTATTTT
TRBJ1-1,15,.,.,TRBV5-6,CASSLAAGLGTEAFF,TGTGCCAGCAGCTTGGCCGCGGGGCTGGGGACTGAAGCTTTCTTT